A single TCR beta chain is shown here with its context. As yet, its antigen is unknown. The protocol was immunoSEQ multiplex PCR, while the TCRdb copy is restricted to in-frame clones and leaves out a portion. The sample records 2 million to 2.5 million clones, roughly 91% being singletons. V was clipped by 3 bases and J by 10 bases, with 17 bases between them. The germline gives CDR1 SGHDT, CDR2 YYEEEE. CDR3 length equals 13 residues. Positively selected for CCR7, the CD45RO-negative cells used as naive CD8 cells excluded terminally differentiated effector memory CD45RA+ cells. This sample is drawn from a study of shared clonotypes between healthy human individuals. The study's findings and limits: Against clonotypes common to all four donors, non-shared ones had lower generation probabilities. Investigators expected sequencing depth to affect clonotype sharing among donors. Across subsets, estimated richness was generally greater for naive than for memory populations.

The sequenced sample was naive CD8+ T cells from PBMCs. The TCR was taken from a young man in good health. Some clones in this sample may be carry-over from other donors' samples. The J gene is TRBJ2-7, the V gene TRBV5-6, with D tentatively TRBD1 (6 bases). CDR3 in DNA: TGTGCCAGCAGCTCCACAGGGATTTTCGAACAGTACTTC. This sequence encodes CASSSTGIFEQYF.